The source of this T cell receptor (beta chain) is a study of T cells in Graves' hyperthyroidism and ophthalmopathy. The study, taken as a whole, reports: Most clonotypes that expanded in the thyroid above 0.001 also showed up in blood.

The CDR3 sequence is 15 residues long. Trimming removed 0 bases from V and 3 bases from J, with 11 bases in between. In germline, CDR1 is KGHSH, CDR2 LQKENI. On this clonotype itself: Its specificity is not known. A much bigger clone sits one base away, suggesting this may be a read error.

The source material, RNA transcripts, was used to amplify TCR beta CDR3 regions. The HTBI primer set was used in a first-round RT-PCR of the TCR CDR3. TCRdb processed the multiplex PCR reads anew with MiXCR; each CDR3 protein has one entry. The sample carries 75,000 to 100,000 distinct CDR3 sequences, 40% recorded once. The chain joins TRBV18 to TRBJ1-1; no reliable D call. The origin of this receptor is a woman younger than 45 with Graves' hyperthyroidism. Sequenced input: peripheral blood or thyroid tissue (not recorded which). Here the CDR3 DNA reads TGTGCCAGCTCACCACCGAGGGTTGGGCACACTGAAGCTTTCTTT. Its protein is CASSPPRVGHTEAFF.